This record covers a single T cell receptor beta chain. Its antigen is not known. This sample is drawn from a study of long-term antiretroviral therapy in people with HIV. Overall study results and limits: HIV repertoires spanned narrower CDR3 length ranges than controls. Information pertaining to ART adherence, viral resistance or therapeutic modifications was not obtained.

Germline V gives CDR1 KGHSH, CDR2 LQKENI. This CDR3 is 15 amino acids long. V lost 5 bases, J lost 0 bases, and 14 bases lay in between. Version v3.0 of the immunoSEQ assay ran at survey level. Sequencing was intended to reach about 35,000-50,000 T-cell genomes per sample. Clones were sequenced by immunoSEQ multiplex PCR, and TCRdb holds only the in-frame ones, with some missing. The table includes roughly 28,000 clones, 70% to 90% detected once. Sample: unsorted PBMCs, taken approximately 2.6 years after starting antiretroviral therapy. V usage is TRBV18 and J usage is TRBJ2-7; D unclear. The TCR was taken from a man aged 35 to 55 with HIV. In nucleotides, the CDR3 is TGTGCCAGCTCATCTATGCGGAAAGCCTCCTACGAGCAGTACTTC. Translating it yields CASSSMRKASYEQYF.